This record looks at one T cell receptor (beta chain) sequence and its context. Sequence at one end of the junction differs from germline and may be a read error. Sequencing was performed with immunoSEQ multiplex PCR; in TCRdb, only in-frame clones are kept and a portion is missing. The sample has some 480,000 clones, 87% seen once. The sample is drawn from a study of Ad26.COV2.S vaccination and SARS-CoV-2 variants. Across the whole study: Each vaccinee took Ad26.COV2.S intramuscularly, once or twice 56 days apart.

CDR1 and CDR2 (germline): SEHNR, FQNEAQ (reference sequence). The CDR3 spans 12 residues. Noted treatment: approximately 18 received Ad26.COV2.S at low or high dose, single or two shots; 5 received placebo; per-sample allocation not given. Day 63 following the first vaccine or placebo injection was when the samples were taken. The sample came from a Boston adult aged 18-55 years. The sample in question was peripheral blood, obtained in a trial of Ad26.COV2.S vaccine versus placebo. The origin of this receptor is a person between 18 and 65 years old who received the Ad26.COV2.S COVID-19 vaccine or a placebo. The chain uses TRBV7-9 and TRBJ1-2; 8 bases fit TRBD1. The CDR3, as DNA: TGTGCCAGCAGCGCCGACAGGGGAGGGGATGGTTTC. This encodes CASSADRGGDGF.